The text below deals with one T cell receptor (beta chain). Its antigen is currently unknown. This record comes from a study of cytomegalovirus exposure and HLA in healthy donors. Overall study findings and caveats: There were some public TCRs occurring in many donors, but most TCR sequences were rare. It was likely that a cluster of highly shared sequence variants was a sequencing artifact.

The PCR was carried out with 60 Vbeta primers and 13 Jbeta primers. TCRdb's copy holds only in-frame clones and misses some; the assay was immunoSEQ multiplex PCR. The repertoire consists of some 130,000 clones, with roughly 70% occurring once and the leading ten covering over 4%. Trimming removed 1 base from V and 6 bases from J, with 11 bases in between. The germline V gene encodes CDR1 SGHAT and CDR2 FQNNGV. CDR3 size: 14 residues. The sequenced sample was PBMCs. The rearrangement links TRBV11-2 to TRBJ2-3; tentative D call: TRBD1 (5 bases). This clonotype was obtained from a man aged 45 to 65 in good health and CMV-seropositive. The CDR3: CASSLGRPGDTQYF. The CDR3 coding sequence is TGTGCCAGCAGCTTAGGGCGTCCAGGGGATACGCAGTATTTT.